Below are 28 T cell receptor beta chains sequenced from a single sample in a study of CD8+CD57+ T cells in acquired aplastic anemia. Genomic DNA templated the TCR beta VDJ and CDR3 profiling. TCRdb re-called the reads with MiXCR, one entry per CDR3 protein. Of 100,000 to 130,000 distinct CDR3 sequences listed, roughly 50% are singletons. Specimen: sorted CD4+, CD8+, or CD8+CD57+ T cells (not recorded which) from PBMCs. The receptor source for this set is a human donor in good health, serving as a control.

The rearrangement uses TRBV9 and TRBJ2-7; D not certain. The CDR3 length is 14 residues. Germline CDR1 is SGDLS and CDR2 is YYNGEE. Trimming removed 0 bases from V and 9 bases from J, with 16 bases in between. DNA of the CDR3: TGTGCCAGCAGCGTAGCGATCGCCTCAGAAGGGCAGTACTTC. As protein: CASSVAIASEGQYF.

By sample share, this clonotype is medium-sized. The rearrangement links TRBV20-1 to TRBJ2-6; the D gene is possibly TRBD1 (6 bases). CDR1 and CDR2 (germline): DFQATT, SNEGSKA (reference sequence). Trimming left V 0 bases short and J 0 bases short, with 12 bases between. The CDR3 length is 17 residues. The CDR3 reads CSAREEDRSSGANVLTF. The CDR3 nucleotides read TGCAGTGCTAGAGAAGAGGACAGAAGCTCTGGGGCCAACGTCCTGACTTTC.

The sample holds many counts of this clonotype. CDR3 sequence: CAKPSNSNQPQHF. The CDR3 DNA follows: TGTGCCAAACCATCAAATAGCAATCAGCCCCAGCATTTT. V is TRBV10-3 and J is TRBJ1-5; no clear D gene. The CDR3 covers 13 residues. Trimming cost V 10 bases and J 0 bases, with 10 bases left between them. Germline assignment: CDR1 ENHRY and CDR2 SYGVKD.

This clonotype was seen a few times. CDR3 residues: CASSPRTDPYEQYV. Here the CDR3 DNA reads TGTGCCAGCAGCCCCCGGACAGATCCCTACGAGCAGTACGTC. The chain employs TRBV7-8 and TRBJ2-7; TRBD1 might be the D (6 bases). There are 14 residues in the CDR3. Germline-derived CDR1 and CDR2 are SGHVS and FQNEAQ. V lost 5 bases and J 2 bases, leaving 13 bases between the germline ends.

At least ten counts were recorded for this clonotype. V and J are TRBV6-1 and TRBJ2-7, with D uncertain. V was clipped by 6 bases and J by 2 bases, with 5 bases between them. This CDR3 region has 11 residues. The germline gives CDR1 MNHNS, CDR2 SASEGT. CDR3 DNA sequence: TGTGCCAGCAGCCTAACCTACGAGCAGTACTTC. This gives the protein CASSLTYEQYF.

V gene TRBV5-4 combines with J gene TRBJ1-2, with 7 nucleotides matching TRBD1. Germline V gives CDR1 SGHNT, CDR2 YYREEE (reference sequence). The CDR3 spans 13 residues. V was clipped by 2 bases and J by 8 bases; unmatched bases: 6. DNA for the CDR3: TGTGCCAGCAGCTTAGACAGGGAGTACGGCTACACCTTC. It yields the protein CASSLDREYGYTF.

The genes are TRBV2 and TRBJ1-5; a weak D match, TRBD1 (5 bases). The length of the CDR3 is 16 residues. V lost 0 bases, J lost 1 base, and 10 bases lay in between. Looked up from germline, CDR1 is SNHLY and CDR2 is FYNNEI. The CDR3: CASSEALGRSNQPQHF. As DNA, the CDR3 is TGTGCCAGCAGTGAAGCGCTGGGGCGAAGCAATCAGCCCCAGCATTTT.

The rearrangement uses TRBV25-1 and TRBJ2-7; D is perhaps TRBD1 or TRBD2 (5 bases each). Germline V gene lookup returns CDR1 MGHDK and CDR2 SYGVNS. The ends were cut back, 6 bases at V and 2 bases at J, with 17 bases in the middle. The CDR3 consists of 15 residues. Written as DNA, the CDR3 is TGTGCCAGCAGCGTAGACGGGGCGCCTACCTACGAGCAGTACTTC. Residues: CASSVDGAPTYEQYF.

In its sample, this clonotype was seen a few times. The CDR3 here is CASTPGQGRTEAFF. The CDR3 bases are TGTGCCAGCACCCCAGGACAGGGAAGAACTGAAGCTTTCTTT. This sequence joins TRBV25-1 and TRBJ1-1, with 8 bases matching TRBD1. The germline gives CDR1 MGHDK, CDR2 SYGVNS. The CDR3 sequence is 14 residues long. After removal of 7 bases from V and 5 bases from J, the junction contained 9 bases not matched to a gene.

With respect to this clonotype: This may arise from a read error, as a much more abundant clone is one base away. This sequence joins TRBV5-1 and TRBJ1-4, with D uncertain. CDR3 length: 15 residues. Germline CDR1 is SGHRS and CDR2 is YFSETQ. The CDR3, as DNA: TGCGCCAGCAGCTTGGGGATAACAACTAATGAAAAACTGCTTTTT. Its protein is CASSLGITTNEKLLF.

With regard to this clonotype: Given a much more abundant clone one base away, this may be a read error. This rearrangement joins TRBV12-3 or TRBV12-4 to TRBJ2-1, with 7 bases identical to TRBD2. This CDR3 spans 16 amino acids. The CDR3: CASSLLRLAVYNGQFF. The CDR3 DNA reads TGTGCCAGCAGTTTATTGCGTCTAGCGGTCTACAATGGGCAGTTCTTT.

This chain joins TRBV25-1 and TRBJ1-5; 7 bases are shared with TRBD1. The CDR3 spans 14 residues. CDR1 and CDR2 from the germline V gene are MGHDK and SYGVNS. V shed 8 bases and J 4 bases; nucleotides not matched to a gene: 8. This chain's CDR3 is CASSQTGRNQPQHF. The DNA for the CDR3 is TGTGCCAGCTCTCAGACAGGGCGGAATCAGCCCCAGCATTTT.

This clonotype was counted at least ten times. The V and J genes are TRBV29-1 and TRBJ2-2, with a possible D match to TRBD1 (6 bases). Trimming stripped 6 bases from V and 3 bases from J, with 14 bases between. The CDR3 is 14 residues long. Germline loops: CDR1 SQVTM, CDR2 ANQGSEA. The DNA for the CDR3 is TGCAGCGTCAATCGACAGGAAGACACCGGGGAGCTGTTTTTT. The encoded protein is CSVNRQEDTGELFF.

This chain joins TRBV10-3 and TRBJ2-7, with D maybe TRBD2 (5 bases). The CDR3 sequence is 14 residues long. CDR1 is ENHRY and CDR2 is SYGVKD in the germline V gene. With 3 bases removed from V and 2 bases from J, the gap between germline ends came to 11 bases. DNA of the CDR3: TGTGCCATCAGTGAAATGGGGAGAACCTACGAGCAGTACTTC. This translates into CAISEMGRTYEQYF.

By share of the sample, this clonotype is medium-sized. This sequence joins TRBV10-3 and TRBJ1-6, with 7 positions matching TRBD1. With 10 bases clipped from V and 0 bases from J, the junction kept 9 bases outside the gene matches. CDR3 length: 16 amino acids. CDR1 and CDR2 (germline): ENHRY, SYGVKD. CDR3 in DNA: TGTGCCACGCACGACAGGGACACCTCCTATAATTCACCCCTCCACTTT. Translation gives CATHDRDTSYNSPLHF.

This clonotype was detected many times. J is TRBJ2-1 and V is TRBV6-1, with TRBD1 matching 8 bases. The CDR3 is 13 residues long. J was trimmed by 8 bases and V by 7 bases; bases with no gene match: 7. Germline CDR1 reads MNHNS; CDR2 reads SASEGT. The CDR3 DNA is TGTGCCAGCACCGGACAGGGTATGGATGAGCAGTTCTTC. This gives the protein CASTGQGMDEQFF.

This clonotype was picked up a small number of times. The V and J genes are TRBV11-2 and TRBJ2-7; 9 nucleotides line up with TRBD1. V shed 5 bases, J shed 6 bases, and the junction held 14 bases outside the gene matches. Germline CDR1 reads SGHAT; CDR2 reads FQNNGV. The CDR3 sequence is 16 residues long. CDR3 protein: CASSPIGGTGFGEQYF. The CDR3 region has the DNA TGTGCCAGCAGCCCCATCGGGGGGACAGGGTTCGGCGAGCAGTACTTC.

The rearrangement links TRBV19 to TRBJ1-1; D is unclear. The germline V gene has CDR1 LNHDA and CDR2 SQIVND (reference sequence). This CDR3 region has 13 residues. Trimming took 5 bases from V and 3 from J, leaving 10 bases between them. As DNA, the CDR3 is TGTGCCAGTAGTTTCGGATTTTACACTGAAGCTTTCTTT. It encodes CASSFGFYTEAFF.

Of note for this clonotype: The CDR3 carries no conserved terminal phenylalanine or tryptophan, so it likely arises from a read error. V is TRBV7-3 and J is TRBJ2-2; D may correspond to TRBD1 or TRBD2 (5 bases each). This CDR3 is built from 14 residues. Trimming left V 4 bases short and J 5 bases short, with 11 bases between. CDR1 is SGHTA and CDR2 is FQGTGA in the germline V gene. CDR3 residues: CASSSGASTGELFS. The CDR3 bases are TGTGCCAGCAGCTCCGGGGCCTCTACCGGGGAGCTGTTTTCT.

This clonotype was seen many times. The V gene is TRBV7-2, the J gene TRBJ2-5; D call uncertain. This CDR3 comprises 13 residues. Germline values: CDR1 SGHTA, CDR2 FQGNSA. V lost 3 bases to trimming and J lost 3 bases, with 8 bases between them. The CDR3 spells CASSFPTEETQYF. The DNA for the CDR3 is TGTGCCAGCAGCTTCCCGACGGAAGAGACCCAGTACTTC. The variable domain in full, with the rest retrieved from reference TRBV7-2 and TRBJ2-5, is GAGVSQSPSNKVTEKGKDVELRCDPISGHTALYWYRQSLGQGLEFLIYFQGNSAPDKSGLPSDRFSAERTGGSVSTLTIQRTQQEDSAVYLCASSFPTEETQYFGPGTRLLVL.

This clonotype was seen only once. This chain links TRBV19 with TRBJ1-6, with 10 positions matching TRBD1. CDR3 size: 15 residues. CDR1 and CDR2 (germline): LNHDA, SQIVND (reference sequence). Trimming removed 0 bases from V and 7 bases from J; junction bases left unmatched: 0. The CDR3 region is CASSIEDRGNSPLHF. In nucleotides, the CDR3 is TGTGCCAGTAGTATAGAGGACAGGGGGAATTCACCCCTCCACTTT.

This clonotype was observed at least ten times. The rearrangement joins TRBV11-3 to TRBJ2-7, with 8 positions matching TRBD1. Trimming removed 4 bases from V and 3 bases from J; junction bases left unmatched: 8. The CDR3 loop spans 15 amino acids. Germline-derived CDR1 and CDR2 are SGHNT and YENEEA. The CDR3 sequence: CASSWERTGHYEQYF. The CDR3, as DNA: TGTGCCAGCAGCTGGGAGAGGACAGGGCACTACGAGCAGTACTTC.

The chain couples TRBV7-2 to TRBJ2-2; D is ambiguous. V lost 5 bases to trimming and J lost 1 base, with 11 bases between them. Germline V gives CDR1 SGHTA, CDR2 FQGNSA. The CDR3 has 15 residues. The CDR3 loop reads CASSPLGLNTGELFF. In nucleotides, the CDR3 is TGTGCCAGCAGCCCCTTGGGTTTGAACACCGGGGAGCTGTTTTTT.

This clonotype was recorded a few times. The genes are TRBV10-3 and TRBJ2-7; D call uncertain. This CDR3 is 12 amino acids long. Deletions cut 4 bases from V and 5 bases from J, with 9 bases between. In germline, CDR1 is ENHRY, CDR2 SYGVKD. CDR3 region: CAISAFENEQYF. The CDR3 region has the DNA TGTGCCATCAGTGCTTTCGAGAACGAGCAGTACTTC.

V gene TRBV7-9 combines with J gene TRBJ1-2; D remains ambiguous. Trimming took 5 bases from V and 1 from J, leaving 11 bases between them. The CDR3 spans 14 residues. In germline, CDR1 is SEHNR, CDR2 FQNEAQ (reference sequence). The CDR3 region has the DNA TGTGCCAGCAGCCCCCGGTCAAGTAACTATGGCTACACCTTC. Amino acids: CASSPRSSNYGYTF.

At least ten counts were recorded for this clonotype. The chain is built from TRBV20-1 and TRBJ2-5; 8 nucleotides agree with TRBD1. Germline CDR1 DFQATT, CDR2 SNEGSKA (reference sequence). The V gene end was trimmed by 6 bases and the J gene end by 5 bases; junction bases not matched to a gene: 8. The CDR3 length is 13 residues. The CDR3 nucleotides read TGCAGTGCGCCTGACAGGGGCTGGGAGACCCAGTACTTC. Protein: CSAPDRGWETQYF.

Judged by abundance, this clonotype is medium-sized. This chain uses TRBV15 with TRBJ1-6; D is possibly TRBD1 (5 bases). CDR1 and CDR2 from the germline V gene are LNHNV and YYDKDF (reference sequence). The CDR3 runs 15 residues. V was trimmed by 5 bases and J by 6 bases, leaving 14 bases between them. The CDR3 nucleotides are TGTGCCACCAGCTCGGGGGGACTTTCTAATTCACCCCTCCACTTT. Translated, it gives CATSSGGLSNSPLHF.

The chain combines TRBV25-1 with TRBJ2-1; 7 bases agree with TRBD2. The CDR3 extends over 18 amino acids. V shed 6 bases, J shed 6 bases, and the junction held 20 bases outside the gene matches. CDR1 and CDR2 from the germline V gene are MGHDK and SYGVNS. The CDR3 DNA is TGTGCCAGCAGCTTTGGGTCGGTGCTTGGGGGGGGTGGCAATGAGCAGTTCTTC. It yields the protein CASSFGSVLGGGGNEQFF. Filled out from reference TRBV25-1 and TRBJ2-1, the complete variable domain reads EADIYQTPRYLVIGTGKKITLECSQTMGHDKMYWYQQDPGMELHLIHYSYGVNSTEKGDLSSESTVSRIRTEHFPLTLESARPSHTSQYLCASSFGSVLGGGGNEQFFGPGTRLTVL.